This TCR beta chain is drawn from a study of CD8 T cells in Susac syndrome. Looked up from germline, CDR1 is MGHDK and CDR2 is SYGVNS. The CDR3 length is 14 residues. V was cut by 8 bases and J by 7 bases, with 17 bases left in between. After extraction with the RNeasy kit, 0.5 to 1 ug of the RNA was reverse transcribed using random hexamers. By means of immunoSEQ multiplex PCR, TCR beta CDR3 spanning 54 Vbeta and 13 Jbeta underwent amplification. TCRdb ran MiXCR on the immunoSEQ multiplex PCR reads and lists one entry per CDR3 protein. The sample yields over 95,000 distinct CDR3 sequences, roughly 92% seen once. CD8+ and CD4+ T cells were negatively isolated; TEMRA cells were FACS-enriched.

This receptor was taken from a human donor in good health. Sequencing used CD8+ T cells from PBMCs. The J gene is TRBJ1-4, the V gene TRBV25-1; D remains unclear. The DNA of the CDR3 is TGTGCCAGCGGGGAAGCTTTGGCTTCTGAAAAACTGTTTTTT. Protein sequence: CASGEALASEKLFF.